These 22 T cell receptor beta chains were all obtained from the same sample, sequenced in a study of blood T cell repertoires in COVID-19. Sequenced by immunoSEQ multiplex PCR; TCRdb stores in-frame clones only, minus some. The sample includes around 300,000 clones, 80% to 90% of them seen just once. Sequenced: peripheral blood. The receptors originated from a man over 45 with active or convalescent COVID-19.

The gene calls are TRBV5-1 and TRBJ2-1; TRBD2 matches at 14 bases. CDR3 length: 16 residues. With V trimmed by 4 bases and J by 9 bases, 9 bases remained unmatched. Germline lookup yields CDR1 SGHRS and CDR2 YFSETQ. The CDR3 sequence is CASSGNGLAGGAEQFF. The DNA of the CDR3 is TGCGCCAGCAGCGGAAATGGACTAGCGGGAGGAGCTGAGCAGTTCTTC.

The chain's CDR3 is CASSPGGLPYNEQFF. CDR3 DNA sequence: TGTGCCAGCAGCCCAGGGGGCCTACCCTACAATGAGCAGTTCTTC. The gene calls are TRBV11-3 and TRBJ2-1; TRBD1 matches 8 bases. Germline assignment: CDR1 SGHNT and CDR2 YENEEA. The trim removed 5 bases at V and 2 bases at J, leaving 5 bases unmatched. There are 15 residues in the CDR3.

This clone was counted between two and nine times. The genes are TRBV4-2 and TRBJ2-7; 11 bases map to TRBD1. Per the germline V gene, CDR1 is LGHNA and CDR2 is YNFKEQ. J lost 6 bases, V lost 3 bases, and 10 bases had no gene match. This CDR3 is 16 amino acids long. The CDR3 is CASSHIIGTGGSEQYF. The DNA for the CDR3 is TGTGCCAGCAGCCATATCATAGGGACAGGGGGGAGCGAGCAGTACTTC.

The chain has TRBV18 and TRBJ1-2; unclear D gene. The CDR3 sequence is 14 residues long. The germline V gene has CDR1 KGHSH and CDR2 LQKENI. V lost 3 bases and J 4 bases, leaving 12 bases between the germline ends. The CDR3 nucleotides are TGTGCCAGCTCACCTTCAGCGGATGTCTATGGCTACACCTTC. It encodes CASSPSADVYGYTF.

The gene calls are TRBV27 and TRBJ1-1, with TRBD1 as a possible D gene (5 bases). V was trimmed by 5 bases and J by 9 bases, leaving 16 bases between them. This CDR3 spans 13 amino acids. Germline loops: CDR1 MNHEY, CDR2 SMNVEV (reference sequence). As DNA, the CDR3 is TGTGCCAGCAGTGCCCGGGGGTTTCCGAAAGCTTTCTTT. Translating it yields CASSARGFPKAFF.

CDR3 region: CALPNGQNYGYTF. For the CDR3, the DNA is TGTGCCCTGCCGAATGGGCAGAACTATGGCTACACCTTC. This rearrangement joins TRBV30 to TRBJ1-2; no clear D. The V end was cut by 8 bases, the J end by 2 bases, with 15 bases between. The CDR3 spans 13 residues. Germline V CDR1 and CDR2: GTSNPN, SVGIG (reference sequence).

This chain links TRBV29-1 with TRBJ2-3; TRBD1 is a possible D gene (5 bases). CDR1 SQVTM and CDR2 ANQGSEA come from the germline V gene. V lost 1 base and J 8 bases, leaving 16 bases between the germline ends. This CDR3 has 14 residues. CDR3 bases: TGCAGCGTTGAAGGTCAGGGCTTGAGAAGTACGCAGTATTTT. Protein product: CSVEGQGLRSTQYF.

The chain links TRBV4-3 to TRBJ1-6, with 10 bases aligning to TRBD1. J gave up 5 bases and V 1 base, and 2 bases lay outside the gene matches. CDR3 length: 16 amino acids. The germline CDR1 and CDR2 sequences are LGHNA and YSLEER. CDR3 sequence (DNA): TGCGCCAGCAGCCAAGGGACAGGGGGGGATAATTCACCCCTCCACTTT. It specifies CASSQGTGGDNSPLHF.

The rearrangement links TRBV28 to TRBJ1-6; 7 positions match TRBD1. From germline, CDR1 is MDHEN and CDR2 SYDVKM. This CDR3 is 17 amino acids long. V shed 5 bases and J 7 bases; nucleotides not matched to a gene: 14. The CDR3 bases are TGTGCCAGCAGTCCGCGATGGGACAGCGGATTCAATTCACCCCTCCACTTT. Protein product: CASSPRWDSGFNSPLHF.

The CDR3, as DNA: TGTGCCAGCAGCTATTCAGGGGAAGGGGCTGAAGCTTTCTTT. Translation: CASSYSGEGAEAFF. The chain recombines TRBV5-5 with TRBJ1-1; possible D gene TRBD1, 6 bases. The germline CDR1 and CDR2 sequences are SGHKS and YYEKEE (reference sequence). This CDR3 is 14 amino acids long. The ends were cut back, 3 bases at V and 6 bases at J, with 15 bases in the middle.

This rearrangement joins TRBV28 to TRBJ1-4; D might be TRBD1 (6 bases). This CDR3 contains 15 residues. V dropped 4 bases and J dropped 1 base, with 10 bases sitting between them. Germline V lookup: CDR1 MDHEN, CDR2 SYDVKM. CDR3 protein: CASSSPTGTNEKLFF. In DNA form, the CDR3 reads TGTGCCAGCAGTTCCCCGACAGGAACTAATGAAAAACTGTTTTTT.

The chain combines TRBV7-8 with TRBJ1-5; D unclear. V lost 2 bases to trimming and J lost 0 bases, with 8 bases between them. The length of the CDR3 is 15 residues. CDR1 SGHVS and CDR2 FQNEAQ come from the germline V gene. The CDR3 reads CASSLFTDSNQPQHF. The CDR3 DNA reads TGTGCCAGCAGCTTATTCACAGATAGCAATCAGCCCCAGCATTTT. The whole variable domain, remainder taken from reference TRBV7-8 and TRBJ1-5, is GAGVSQSPRYKVAKRGQDVALRCDPISGHVSLFWYQQALGQGPEFLTYFQNEAQLDKSGLPSDRFFAERPEGSVSTLKIQRTQQEDSAVYLCASSLFTDSNQPQHFGDGTRLSIL.

A few counts support this clone. This chain joins TRBV30 and TRBJ1-5; perhaps TRBD1 as D (5 bases). Trimming left V 1 base short and J 0 bases short, with 16 bases between. This CDR3 is 17 amino acids long. CDR1 GTSNPN and CDR2 SVGIG come from the germline V gene (reference sequence). The CDR3 bases are TGTGCCTGGAGTGGAGTCAGGGCTTGGCCTAGCAATCAGCCCCAGCATTTT. Its translation is CAWSGVRAWPSNQPQHF. Full variable domain (remainder filled in from reference TRBV30 and TRBJ1-5): SQTIHQWPATLVQPVGSPLSLECTVEGTSNPNLYWYRQAAGRGLQLLFYSVGIGQISSEVPQNLSASRPQDRQFILSSKKLLLSDSGFYLCAWSGVRAWPSNQPQHFGDGTRLSIL.

As to this clone: One end of the junction fails to match germline, which may point to a read error. For the CDR3, the DNA is TGTGCCAGCACACTGGGACAGGGGCCTTTATTT. The encoded protein is CASTLGQGPLF. The V gene is TRBV2, the J gene TRBJ1-3; TRBD1 matches at 10 bases. There are 11 residues in the CDR3. CDR1 and CDR2 (germline): SNHLY, FYNNEI.

The chain employs TRBV14 and TRBJ2-3; TRBD1 agrees at 11 bases. J was trimmed by 0 bases and V by 3 bases; bases with no gene match: 2. This CDR3 region has 16 residues. The germline V gene encodes CDR1 SGHDN and CDR2 FVKESK. The CDR3 protein is CASSQDRGRSTDTQYF. The DNA for the CDR3 is TGTGCCAGCAGCCAGGACAGGGGGCGAAGCACAGATACGCAGTATTTT. The full variable domain, completed using reference TRBV14 and TRBJ2-3, is EAGVTQFPSHSVIEKGQTVTLRCDPISGHDNLYWYRRVMGKEIKFLLHFVKESKQDESGMPNNRFLAERTGGTYSTLKVQPAELEDSGVYFCASSQDRGRSTDTQYFGPGTRLTVL.

This rearrangement joins TRBV11-2 to TRBJ1-1; D is undetermined. The CDR3 extends over 13 amino acids. V lost 1 base, J lost 2 bases, and 5 bases lay in between. CDR1 SGHAT and CDR2 FQNNGV come from the germline V gene. CDR3 in DNA: TGTGCCAGCAGCTTAGTCCCTAACACTGAAGCTTTCTTT. This encodes CASSLVPNTEAFF.

V gene TRBV19 combines with J gene TRBJ1-1; weak D call: TRBD1 (6 bases). The CDR3 loop spans 16 amino acids. Between the trimmed V and J ends, which lost 6 bases and 1 base, there was a span of 18 bases. Germline CDR1 reads LNHDA; CDR2 reads SQIVND (reference sequence). Here the CDR3 DNA reads TGTGCCAGTAGCTTTCTCGACAGGTCCGGGAACACTGAAGCTTTCTTT. Translating it yields CASSFLDRSGNTEAFF.

This sequence joins TRBV30 and TRBJ1-2; 9 bases are shared with TRBD1. CDR1 and CDR2 (germline): GTSNPN, SVGIG (reference sequence). The CDR3 runs to 13 residues. The ends lost 0 bases at V and 7 bases at J; junction bases unmatched: 3. The CDR3 here is CAWSVGQGFGYTF. The CDR3 DNA reads as TGTGCCTGGAGTGTAGGACAGGGGTTTGGCTACACCTTC. Supplemented by reference TRBV30 and TRBJ1-2, the full variable domain reads SQTIHQWPATLVQPVGSPLSLECTVEGTSNPNLYWYRQAAGRGLQLLFYSVGIGQISSEVPQNLSASRPQDRQFILSSKKLLLSDSGFYLCAWSVGQGFGYTFGSGTRLTVV.

The gene calls are TRBV24-1 and TRBJ2-5; a weak D match, TRBD1 (6 bases). The CDR3 is 17 residues long. Germline loops: CDR1 KGHDR, CDR2 SFDVKD. The ends were cut back, 3 bases at V and 4 bases at J, with 20 bases in the middle. CDR3 bases: TGTGCCACCAGTGATCCCGTCAACAGGGTGTCGGGAGAGACCCAGTACTTC. Translating it yields CATSDPVNRVSGETQYF.

V and J are TRBV6-5 and TRBJ2-5; D is possibly TRBD1 (7 bases). There are 14 residues in the CDR3. Germline V gene lookup returns CDR1 MNHEY and CDR2 SVGAGI. Deletions cut 5 bases from V and 6 bases from J, with 16 bases between. CDR3 bases: TGTGCCAGCAGTCCCCACAGGGGAGGTAAGACCCAGTACTTC. Amino acid sequence: CASSPHRGGKTQYF.

This chain joins TRBV28 and TRBJ1-1; D unclear. The V end was cut by 3 bases, the J end by 9 bases, with 17 bases between. This CDR3 is built from 14 residues. From germline, CDR1 is MDHEN and CDR2 SYDVKM. The DNA of the CDR3 is TGTGCCAGCAGTTTGGAGTCAGCTACCAAACAAGCTTTCTTT. Its translation: CASSLESATKQAFF.

The chain combines TRBV6-5 with TRBJ1-1; the match to TRBD1 covers 7 bases. The CDR3 runs to 14 residues. V was pared by 6 bases and J by 8 bases, with 12 bases of the junction left unmatched. CDR1 and CDR2 (germline): MNHEY, SVGAGI. The CDR3 here is CASSLRTGAGEAFF. CDR3 nucleotide sequence: TGTGCCAGCAGCCTTAGAACAGGGGCCGGGGAAGCTTTCTTT.